These T cell receptor beta chains were read from a single sample in a study of shared clonotypes between healthy human individuals. The data were produced by immunoSEQ multiplex PCR, yet TCRdb's version contains in-frame clones alone and is incomplete. The sample has approximately 2,200,000 clones, about 93% seen once; the top ten hold more than 1.5%. Sequencing was carried out using naive CD8+ T cells from PBMCs. The receptor source for this set is a man between 18 and 35 years old in good health. Some clones in this sample may be carry-over from other donors' samples. The CDR3 runs from the conserved cysteine through the conserved F or W.

J: TRBJ2-7
V: TRBV7-2
CDR3: CASRPTSGSLYEQYF

J: TRBJ1-4
V: TRBV15
CDR3: CATSSTDARAVSSEKLFF

J: TRBJ2-1
V: TRBV7-9
CDR3: CASSQASAEQFF

J: -
V: TRBV25-1
CDR3: CASTLDRGQFEQYF

J: TRBJ2-7
V: TRBV11-2
CDR3: CASSVGPAPGSYEQYF

J: TRBJ2-3
V: TRBV11-2
CDR3: CASSRPLGSDTQYF

J: TRBJ1-1
V: TRBV19
CDR3: CASSTFSPDRGREAFF

J: TRBJ2-3
V: TRBV27
CDR3: CASSTLGTSGVDTQYF

J: TRBJ1-2
V: TRBV6-5
CDR3: CASSYSSRADGYTF

J: TRBJ2-1
V: TRBV9
CDR3: CASSVTSSNEQFF

J: TRBJ2-7
V: TRBV5-1
CDR3: CASSGTGPMEEQYF

J: TRBJ1-4
V: TRBV19
CDR3: CASSSWTGQDEKLFF